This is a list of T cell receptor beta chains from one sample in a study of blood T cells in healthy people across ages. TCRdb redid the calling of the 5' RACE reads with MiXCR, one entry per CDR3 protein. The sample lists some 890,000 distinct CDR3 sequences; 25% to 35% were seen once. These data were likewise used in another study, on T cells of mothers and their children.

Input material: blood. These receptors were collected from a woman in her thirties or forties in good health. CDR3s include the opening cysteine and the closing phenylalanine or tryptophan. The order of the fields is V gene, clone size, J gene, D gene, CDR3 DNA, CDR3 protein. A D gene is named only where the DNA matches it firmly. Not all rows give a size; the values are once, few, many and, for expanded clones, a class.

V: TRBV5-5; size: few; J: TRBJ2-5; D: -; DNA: TGTGCCAGCAGCTCTATCCGGGTGGACATTTCCCAAGAGACCCAGTACTTC; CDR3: CASSSIRVDISQETQYF
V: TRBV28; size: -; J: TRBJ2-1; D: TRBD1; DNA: TGTGCCAGCAGTTTAATCGGGACAGGGGATAACAATGAGCAGTTCTTC; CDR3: CASSLIGTGDNNEQFF
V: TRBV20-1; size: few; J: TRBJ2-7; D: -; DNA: TGCAGTGCTGGTAAAGCTCTAACCTACGAGCAGTACTTC; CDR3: CSAGKALTYEQYF
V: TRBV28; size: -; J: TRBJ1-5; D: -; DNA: TGTGCCAGCAGATTCCGTGGGGACAATCAGCCCCAGCATTTT; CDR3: CASRFRGDNQPQHF
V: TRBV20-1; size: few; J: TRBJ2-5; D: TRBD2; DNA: TGCAGTGCTAGTTCCCTAGCGGCGCAAGAGACCCAGTACTTC; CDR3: CSASSLAAQETQYF
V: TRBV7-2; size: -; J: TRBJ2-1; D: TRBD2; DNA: TGTGCCAGCAGCTTCGTTACTAGCGGGGTTTTCTCCTACAATGAGCAGTTCTTC; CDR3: CASSFVTSGVFSYNEQFF
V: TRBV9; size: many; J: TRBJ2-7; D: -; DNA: TGTGCCAGCAGCGTCGGAGACTACGAGCAGTACTTC; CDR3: CASSVGDYEQYF
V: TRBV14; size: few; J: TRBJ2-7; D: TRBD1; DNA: TGTGCCAGCAGCCAAAGATGGGGACAGGGGATCATCGAGCAGTACTTC; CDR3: CASSQRWGQGIIEQYF
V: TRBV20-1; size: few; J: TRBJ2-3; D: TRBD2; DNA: TGCAGTGCTGCTCCTAGCGGGGGGCCCATCCCAGATACGCAGTATTTT; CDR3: CSAAPSGGPIPDTQYF
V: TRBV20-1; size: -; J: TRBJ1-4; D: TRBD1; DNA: TGCAGTGCTGGACAGGACCCCAGTGAAAAACTGTTTTTT; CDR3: CSAGQDPSEKLFF
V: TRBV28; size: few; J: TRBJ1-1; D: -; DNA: TGTGCCAGCACCTCATTGGGCACTGAAGCTTTCTTT; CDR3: CASTSLGTEAFF
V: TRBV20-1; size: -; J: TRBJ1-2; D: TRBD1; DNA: TGCAGTGCTAGAGTGTCAGGGGGCTATGGCTACACCTTC; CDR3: CSARVSGGYGYTF
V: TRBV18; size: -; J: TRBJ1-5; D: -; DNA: TGTGCCAGCTCACCAAACGGGATCGGCAATCAGCCCCAGCATTTT; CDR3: CASSPNGIGNQPQHF
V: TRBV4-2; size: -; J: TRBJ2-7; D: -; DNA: TGTGCCAGCAGCCAGGGCCCGCAACTGTACGAGCAGTACTTC; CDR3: CASSQGPQLYEQYF
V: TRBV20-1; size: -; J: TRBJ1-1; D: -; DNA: TGCAGTGCTAGAGTCGGGACACCTATGAACACTGAAGCTTTCTTT; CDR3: CSARVGTPMNTEAFF
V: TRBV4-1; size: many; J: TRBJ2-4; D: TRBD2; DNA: TGCGCCAGCAGCCTAGAGCGTCTAGCGGGGGGACTAGCCAAAAACATTCAGTACTTC; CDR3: CASSLERLAGGLAKNIQYF
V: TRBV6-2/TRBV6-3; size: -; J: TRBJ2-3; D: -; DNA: TGTGCCAGCAGAAGGGACACCAGCACAGATACGCAGTATTTT; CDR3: CASRRDTSTDTQYF
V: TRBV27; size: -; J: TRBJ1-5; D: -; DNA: TGTGCCAGCGGCTGGGGTCAGCCCCAGCATTTT; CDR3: CASGWGQPQHF
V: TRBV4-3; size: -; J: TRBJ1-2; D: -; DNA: TGCGCCAGCAGCCAAAATACAAGGGATGGTGGCTACACCTTC; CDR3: CASSQNTRDGGYTF
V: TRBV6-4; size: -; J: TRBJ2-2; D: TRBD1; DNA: TGTGCCAACAGTGACAGACAGGGGGCCGGGGAGCTGTTTTTT; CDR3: CANSDRQGAGELFF
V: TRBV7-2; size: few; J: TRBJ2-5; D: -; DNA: TGTGCCAGCAGCGGTGAGAGGGTGGAGACCCAGTACTTC; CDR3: CASSGERVETQYF
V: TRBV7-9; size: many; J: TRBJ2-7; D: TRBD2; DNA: TGTGCCAGCAGCCCTCTCGTCCTAGCGGGGCCTTACGAGCAGTACTTC; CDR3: CASSPLVLAGPYEQYF
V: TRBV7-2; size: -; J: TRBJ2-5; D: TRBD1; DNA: TGTGCCAGCACCCTAAACAGGGGTCAGGAGACCCAGTACTTC; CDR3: CASTLNRGQETQYF
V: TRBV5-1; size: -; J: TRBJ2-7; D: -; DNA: TGCGCCAGCATTGTGGAGGCGACCTCCTACGAGCAGTACTTC; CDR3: CASIVEATSYEQYF
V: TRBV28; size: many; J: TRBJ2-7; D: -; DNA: TGTGCCAGCAGTTTCTCCTACGAGCAGTACTTC; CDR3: CASSFSYEQYF
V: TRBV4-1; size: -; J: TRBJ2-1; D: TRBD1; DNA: TGCGCCAGCAGCCAAGGAGCAGGGGGCTACGAGCAGTTCTTC; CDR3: CASSQGAGGYEQFF
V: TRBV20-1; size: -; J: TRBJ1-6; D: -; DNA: TGCAGTGCTAGAGATCAGAGGGCAGGGAAGTTCGGGTCACCCCTCCACTTT; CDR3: CSARDQRAGKFGSPLHF
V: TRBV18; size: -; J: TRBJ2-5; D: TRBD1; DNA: TGTGCCAGCTCTCTAGAATGGACAGGAAGTCTACAGACCCAGTACTTC; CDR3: CASSLEWTGSLQTQYF
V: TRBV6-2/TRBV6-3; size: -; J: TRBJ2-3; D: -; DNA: TGTGCCAGCAGTTATGGAGGGTTGACGGCGGCCCACACAGATACGCAGTATTTT; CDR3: CASSYGGLTAAHTDTQYF